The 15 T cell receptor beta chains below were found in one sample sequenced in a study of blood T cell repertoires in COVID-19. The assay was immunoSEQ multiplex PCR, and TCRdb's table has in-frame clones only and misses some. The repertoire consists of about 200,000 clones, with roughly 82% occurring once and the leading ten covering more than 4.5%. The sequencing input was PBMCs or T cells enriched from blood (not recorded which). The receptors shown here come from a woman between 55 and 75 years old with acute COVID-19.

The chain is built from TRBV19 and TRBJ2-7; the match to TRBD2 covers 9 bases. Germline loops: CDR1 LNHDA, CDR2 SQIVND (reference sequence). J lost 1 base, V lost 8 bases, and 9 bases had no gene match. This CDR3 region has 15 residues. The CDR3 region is CASRGGRAASYEQYF. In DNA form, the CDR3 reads TGTGCCAGTCGGGGCGGGAGGGCCGCTTCCTACGAGCAGTACTTC.

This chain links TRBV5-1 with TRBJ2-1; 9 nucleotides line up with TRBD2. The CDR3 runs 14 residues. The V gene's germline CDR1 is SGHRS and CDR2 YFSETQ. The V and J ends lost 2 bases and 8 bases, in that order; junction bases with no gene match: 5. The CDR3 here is CASSLGGREDEQFF. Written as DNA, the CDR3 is TGCGCCAGCAGCTTAGGCGGGAGGGAGGATGAGCAGTTCTTC. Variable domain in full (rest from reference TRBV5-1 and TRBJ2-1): KAGVTQTPRYLIKTRGQQVTLSCSPISGHRSVSWYQQTPGQGLQFLFEYFSETQRNKGNFPGRFSGRQFSNSRSEMNVSTLELGDSALYLCASSLGGREDEQFFGPGTRLTVL.

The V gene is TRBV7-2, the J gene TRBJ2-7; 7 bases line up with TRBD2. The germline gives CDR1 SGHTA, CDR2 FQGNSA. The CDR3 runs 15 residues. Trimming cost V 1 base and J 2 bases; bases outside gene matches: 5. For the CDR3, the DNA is TGTGCCAGCAGCTTAGTCGCTAGCGGAACCTACGAGCAGTACTTC. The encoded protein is CASSLVASGTYEQYF.

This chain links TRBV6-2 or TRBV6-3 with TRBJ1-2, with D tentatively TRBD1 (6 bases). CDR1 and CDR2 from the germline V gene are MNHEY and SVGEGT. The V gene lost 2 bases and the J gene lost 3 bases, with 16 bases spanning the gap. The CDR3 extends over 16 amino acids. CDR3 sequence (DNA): TGTGCCAGCAGTTACACCGGCGGCAGGGGTGACTATGGCTACACCTTC. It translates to CASSYTGGRGDYGYTF.

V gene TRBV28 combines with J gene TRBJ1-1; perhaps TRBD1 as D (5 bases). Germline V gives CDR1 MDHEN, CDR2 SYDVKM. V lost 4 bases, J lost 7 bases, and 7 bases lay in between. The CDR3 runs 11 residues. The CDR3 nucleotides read TGTGCCAGCAGTTACGGGGGTGAAGCTTTCTTT. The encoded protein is CASSYGGEAFF.

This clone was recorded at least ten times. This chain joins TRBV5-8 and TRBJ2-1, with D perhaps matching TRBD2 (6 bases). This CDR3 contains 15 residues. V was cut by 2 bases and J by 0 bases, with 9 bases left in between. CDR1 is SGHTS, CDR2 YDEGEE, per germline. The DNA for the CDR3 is TGTGCCAGCAGCTTCAGGGAGGACTCCTACAATGAGCAGTTCTTC. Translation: CASSFREDSYNEQFF.

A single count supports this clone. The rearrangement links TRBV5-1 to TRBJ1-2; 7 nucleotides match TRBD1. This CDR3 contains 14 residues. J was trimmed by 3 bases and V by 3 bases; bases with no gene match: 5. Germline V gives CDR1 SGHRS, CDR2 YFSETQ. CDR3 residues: CASSWGQLDYGYTF. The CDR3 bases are TGCGCCAGCAGCTGGGGACAGCTAGACTATGGCTACACCTTC.

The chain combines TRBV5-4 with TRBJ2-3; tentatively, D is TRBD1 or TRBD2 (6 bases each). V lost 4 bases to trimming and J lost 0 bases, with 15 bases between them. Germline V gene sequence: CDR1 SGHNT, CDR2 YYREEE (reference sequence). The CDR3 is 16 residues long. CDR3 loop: CASSLGGKTSTDTQYF. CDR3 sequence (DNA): TGTGCCAGCAGCCTGGGGGGCAAAACTAGCACAGATACGCAGTATTTT. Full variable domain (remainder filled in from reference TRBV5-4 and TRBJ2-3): ETGVTQSPTHLIKTRGQQVTLRCSSQSGHNTVSWYQQALGQGPQFIFQYYREEENGRGNFPPRFSGLQFPNYSSELNVNALELDDSALYLCASSLGGKTSTDTQYFGPGTRLTVL.

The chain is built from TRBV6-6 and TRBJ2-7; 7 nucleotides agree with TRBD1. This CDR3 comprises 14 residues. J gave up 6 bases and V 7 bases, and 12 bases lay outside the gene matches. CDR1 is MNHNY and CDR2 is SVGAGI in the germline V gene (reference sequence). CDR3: CASKRGPGTVEQYV. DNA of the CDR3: TGTGCCAGCAAACGGGGCCCGGGGACAGTCGAGCAGTACGTC.

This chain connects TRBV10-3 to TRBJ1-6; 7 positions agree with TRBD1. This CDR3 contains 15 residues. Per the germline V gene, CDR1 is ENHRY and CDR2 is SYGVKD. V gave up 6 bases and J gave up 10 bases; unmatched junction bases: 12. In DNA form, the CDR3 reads TGTGCCATCAGGGGAGCAGACAGGGTTAAATCACCCCTCCACTTT. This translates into CAIRGADRVKSPLHF.

This chain's CDR3 is CSVEDFPNGYF. The CDR3, as DNA: TGCAGCGTTGAAGACTTTCCAAACGGGTACTTC. The J gene is TRBJ2-5, the V gene TRBV29-1; D remains unclear. CDR1 is SQVTM, CDR2 ANQGSEA, per germline. The CDR3 is 11 residues long. The V gene lost 0 bases and the J gene lost 13 bases, with 12 bases spanning the gap.

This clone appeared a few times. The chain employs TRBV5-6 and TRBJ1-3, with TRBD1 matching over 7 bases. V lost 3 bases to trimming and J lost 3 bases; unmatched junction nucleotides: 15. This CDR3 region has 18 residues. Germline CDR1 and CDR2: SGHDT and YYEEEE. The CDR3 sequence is CASSSSTGSYYHGNTIYF. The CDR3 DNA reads TGTGCCAGCAGCTCCTCGACAGGGTCTTATTATCATGGAAACACCATATATTTT.

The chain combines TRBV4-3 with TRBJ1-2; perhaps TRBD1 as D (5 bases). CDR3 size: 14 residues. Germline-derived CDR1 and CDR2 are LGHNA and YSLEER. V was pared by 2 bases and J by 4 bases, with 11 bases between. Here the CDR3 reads CASSQREGFYGYTF. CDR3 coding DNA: TGCGCCAGCAGCCAAAGGGAGGGGTTCTATGGCTACACCTTC.

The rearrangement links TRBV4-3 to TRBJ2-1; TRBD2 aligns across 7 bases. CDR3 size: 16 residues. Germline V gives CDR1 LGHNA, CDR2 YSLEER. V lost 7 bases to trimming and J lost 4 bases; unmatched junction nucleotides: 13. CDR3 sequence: CASIPERGEPYNEQFF. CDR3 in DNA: TGCGCCAGCATCCCAGAGCGGGGTGAGCCTTACAATGAGCAGTTCTTC.

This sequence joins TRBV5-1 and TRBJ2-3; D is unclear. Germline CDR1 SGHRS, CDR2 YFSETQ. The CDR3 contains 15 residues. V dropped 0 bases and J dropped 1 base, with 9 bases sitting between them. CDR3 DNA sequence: TGCGCCAGCAGCTTGGATGGTACTCGCACAGATACGCAGTATTTT. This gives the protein CASSLDGTRTDTQYF.